This TCR beta chain was found in a study of T cell responses to AZD1222 COVID-19 vaccine. As concerns this clone: The antigen remains unidentified.

The V segment lost 1 base and the J segment 5 bases; nucleotides outside the gene matches: 4. The CDR3 is made up of 14 amino acids. Germline V gene sequence: CDR1 GTSNPN, CDR2 SVGIG (reference sequence). Study-wide results and limits: Unmutated variant regions reportedly attract nearly half of all spike-specific TCRs. A mostly white British donor set with more females was recruited, and clonal diversity was possibly underestimated. The study sampled repertoires only after the peak T cell response. AZD1222 recipients seropositive at baseline numbered only five to seven.

Profiled with immunoSEQ multiplex PCR; TCRdb holds only in-frame clones, not every one. Of some 150,000 clones in the sample, 88% were seen once. The sequence was collected from an adult who received the MenACWY meningococcal vaccine as a control. Sequences were derived from peripheral blood, sampled 28 days after the second dose of the MenACWY control vaccine. V and J are TRBV30 and TRBJ2-1; TRBD2 aligns across 8 bases. CDR3 protein: CAWSGKRGHNEQFF. DNA of the CDR3: TGTGCCTGGAGTGGGAAGCGGGGGCACAATGAGCAGTTCTTC.